This T cell receptor (beta chain) was retrieved from a study of blood T cells in healthy people across ages. This clonotype was seen once. Its antigen is unknown. A J-beta primer mix and a sample-barcoded 5' primer were used in a second PCR of roughly 6 to 12 cycles. A tag from a template-switch adaptor with 12 random nucleotides marked each cDNA molecule. TCRdb analysed the 5' RACE reads with MiXCR anew, one entry per CDR3 protein. The sample shows about 730,000 distinct CDR3 sequences, roughly 45% of them seen only once. The V and J ends lost 0 bases and 0 bases respectively, with 17 bases between them. The CDR3 consists of 17 residues. From germline, CDR1 is DFQATT and CDR2 SNEGSKA (reference sequence). Study-level points and caveats: Diversity figures based on one million T cells were deemed too low.

J is TRBJ1-1 and V is TRBV20-1; D gene uncertain. The material sequenced was blood. The receptor's source is a woman in her sixties in good health. DNA for the CDR3: TGCAGTGCTAGAGATTGGGGATGGAACACCATGAACACTGAAGCTTTCTTT. Its protein product is CSARDWGWNTMNTEAFF.